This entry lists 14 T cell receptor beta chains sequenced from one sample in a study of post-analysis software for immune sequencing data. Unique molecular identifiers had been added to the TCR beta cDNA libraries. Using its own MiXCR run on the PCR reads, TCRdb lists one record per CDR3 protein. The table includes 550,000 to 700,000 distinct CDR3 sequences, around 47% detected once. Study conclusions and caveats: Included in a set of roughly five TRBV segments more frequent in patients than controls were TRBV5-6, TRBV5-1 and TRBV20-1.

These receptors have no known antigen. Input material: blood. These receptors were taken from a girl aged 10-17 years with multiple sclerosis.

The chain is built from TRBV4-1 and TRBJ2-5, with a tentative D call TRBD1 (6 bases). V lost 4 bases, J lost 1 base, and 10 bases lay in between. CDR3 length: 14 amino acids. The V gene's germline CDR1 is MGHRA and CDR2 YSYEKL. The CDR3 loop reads CASSRWTVQETQYF. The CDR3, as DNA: TGCGCCAGCAGCCGGTGGACAGTCCAAGAGACCCAGTACTTC.

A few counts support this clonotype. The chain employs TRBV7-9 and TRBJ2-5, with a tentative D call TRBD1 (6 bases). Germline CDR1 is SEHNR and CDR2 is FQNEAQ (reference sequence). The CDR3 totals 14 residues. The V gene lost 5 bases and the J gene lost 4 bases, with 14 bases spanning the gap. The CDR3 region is CASSRRTVAETQYF. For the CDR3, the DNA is TGTGCCAGCAGCCGGCGGACAGTAGCAGAGACCCAGTACTTC.

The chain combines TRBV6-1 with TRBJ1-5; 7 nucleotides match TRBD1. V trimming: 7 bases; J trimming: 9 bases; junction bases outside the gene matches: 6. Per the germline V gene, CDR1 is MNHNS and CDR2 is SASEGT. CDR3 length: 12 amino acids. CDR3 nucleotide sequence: TGTGCCAGCAACAGGGGCGAGGGGCCCCAGCATTTT. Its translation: CASNRGEGPQHF.

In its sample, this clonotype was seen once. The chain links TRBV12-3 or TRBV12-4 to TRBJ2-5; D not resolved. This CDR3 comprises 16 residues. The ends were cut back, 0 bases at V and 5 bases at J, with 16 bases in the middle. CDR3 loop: CASSLAPHPTRETQYF. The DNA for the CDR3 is TGTGCCAGCAGTTTAGCGCCCCACCCTACCAGGGAGACCCAGTACTTC.

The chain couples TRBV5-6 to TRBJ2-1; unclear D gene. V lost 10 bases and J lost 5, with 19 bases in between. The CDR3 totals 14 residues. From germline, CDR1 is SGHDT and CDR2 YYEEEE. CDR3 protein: CARTDSLVHNEQFF. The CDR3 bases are TGTGCCCGAACCGACTCCCTTGTCCACAATGAGCAGTTCTTC.

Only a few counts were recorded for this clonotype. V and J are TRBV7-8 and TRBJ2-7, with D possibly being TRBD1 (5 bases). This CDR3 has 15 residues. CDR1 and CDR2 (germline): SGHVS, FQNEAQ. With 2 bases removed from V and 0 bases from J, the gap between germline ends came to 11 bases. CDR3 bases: TGTGCCAGCAGCTTAACAGGCTACAGCTCCTACGAGCAGTACTTC. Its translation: CASSLTGYSSYEQYF.

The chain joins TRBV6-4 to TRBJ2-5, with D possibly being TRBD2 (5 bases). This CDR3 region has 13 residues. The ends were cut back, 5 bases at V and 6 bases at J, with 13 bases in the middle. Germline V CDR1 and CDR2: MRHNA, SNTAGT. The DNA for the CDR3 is TGTGCCAGCAGTCCTGGGATCGGGAAGACCCAGTACTTC. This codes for CASSPGIGKTQYF.

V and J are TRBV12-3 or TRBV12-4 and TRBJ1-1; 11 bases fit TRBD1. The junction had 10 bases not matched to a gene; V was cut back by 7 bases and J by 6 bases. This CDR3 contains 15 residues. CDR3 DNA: TGTGCCAGCAATTTCGGACAGGGGGCGCGCCCTGAAGCTTTCTTT. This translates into CASNFGQGARPEAFF.

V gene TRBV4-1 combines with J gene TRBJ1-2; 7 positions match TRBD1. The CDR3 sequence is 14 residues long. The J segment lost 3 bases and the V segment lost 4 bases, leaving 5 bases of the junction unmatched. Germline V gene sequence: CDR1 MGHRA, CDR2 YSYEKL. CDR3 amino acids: CASSRRTGDYGYTF. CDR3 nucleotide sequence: TGCGCCAGCAGCCGCCGAACAGGGGACTATGGCTACACCTTC.

CDR3 sequence: CAAWGDFNNQPQHF. For the CDR3, the DNA is TGCGCCGCCTGGGGGGATTTCAACAATCAGCCCCAGCATTTT. The chain joins TRBV5-1 to TRBJ1-5, with D perhaps TRBD1 (5 bases). The CDR3 sequence is 14 residues long. Trimming took off 10 bases at V and 3 bases at J, with 17 bases between the two ends. Germline values: CDR1 SGHRS, CDR2 YFSETQ.

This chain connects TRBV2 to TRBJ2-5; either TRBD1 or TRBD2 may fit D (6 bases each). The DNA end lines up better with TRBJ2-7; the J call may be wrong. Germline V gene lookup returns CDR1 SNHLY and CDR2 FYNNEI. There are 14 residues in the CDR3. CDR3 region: CASSGAGQLYEQYF. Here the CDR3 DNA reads TGTGCCAGCAGTGGGGCGGGACAACTATACGAGCAGTACTTC.

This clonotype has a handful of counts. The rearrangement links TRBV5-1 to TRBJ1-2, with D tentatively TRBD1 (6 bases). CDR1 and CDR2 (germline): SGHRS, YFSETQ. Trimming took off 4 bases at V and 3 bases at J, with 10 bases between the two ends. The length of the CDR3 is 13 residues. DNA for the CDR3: TGCGCCAGCAGCCCTCACAGGGACTATGGCTACACCTTC. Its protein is CASSPHRDYGYTF.

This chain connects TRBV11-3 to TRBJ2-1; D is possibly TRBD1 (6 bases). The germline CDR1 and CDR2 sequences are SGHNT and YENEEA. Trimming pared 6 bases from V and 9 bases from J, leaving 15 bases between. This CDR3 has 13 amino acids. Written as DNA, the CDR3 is TGTGCCAGCAGTCTTAGGGGGAGCGGTGAGCAGTTCTTC. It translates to CASSLRGSGEQFF.

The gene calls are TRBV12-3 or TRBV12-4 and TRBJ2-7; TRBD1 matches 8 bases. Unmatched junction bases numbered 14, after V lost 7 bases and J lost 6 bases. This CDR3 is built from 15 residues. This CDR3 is CASNRQGTAYSEQYF. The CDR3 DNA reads TGTGCCAGCAACCGACAGGGGACGGCTTACTCCGAGCAGTACTTC.